This T cell receptor (beta chain) was profiled in a study of regulatory T cells in long-lasting Graves disease. The overall study: By definition, persistent Graves' disease involved antithyroid drugs for over 5 years alongside positive TSH receptor antibodies.

The time point: persistent/refractory GD, antithyroid drugs over 5 years with positive TRAb. RNA from PBMCs was the source of the TCR library. Construction of TCR beta libraries relied on iRepertoire HTBI primers and on Arm-PCR targeting CDR3 regions. MiXCR, run by TCRdb on the multiplex PCR reads, gives a single entry per CDR3 protein. The sample has roughly 700,000 distinct CDR3 sequences; about 30% are singletons. The table lists this clonotype with many counts. The TCR comes from a female donor with Graves disease. Sample: peripheral blood mononuclear cells (PBMCs), taken when the disease was refractory, from a patient treated with antithyroid drugs.

The CDR3 protein is CAWSAGTPYTF. CDR3 bases: TGTGCCTGGAGTGCCGGGACTCCCTACACCTTC. V usage is TRBV30 and J usage is TRBJ1-2; a weak D match, TRBD1 (5 bases). Trimming removed 1 base at V and 10 bases at J, with 10 bases between. The CDR3 is made up of 11 amino acids. The germline gives CDR1 GTSNPN, CDR2 SVGIG (reference sequence). The full variable domain, rest sourced from reference TRBV30 and TRBJ1-2, is SQTIHQWPATLVQPVGSPLSLECTVEGTSNPNLYWYRQAAGRGLQLLFYSVGIGQISSEVPQNLSASRPQDRQFILSSKKLLLSDSGFYLCAWSAGTPYTFGSGTRLTVV.